The clone carrying this T cell receptor (beta chain) was detected many times. CDR3 length equals 12 residues. V was shortened by 5 bases and J by 4 bases, with 5 bases between the two germline ends. The germline V gene encodes CDR1 KGHDR and CDR2 SFDVKD. One entry per CDR3 protein results from TCRdb running MiXCR on the 5' RACE reads. Counted here are roughly 230,000 distinct CDR3 sequences, roughly 18% occurring once; the ten biggest clones make up around 32%. The entry originates in a study of CD8 T cells in ankylosing spondylitis. This chain uses TRBV24-1 with TRBJ2-1; D unclear. This clonotype was obtained from a male donor with ankylosing spondylitis or in good health (not recorded which). Sequenced material: blood, either unsorted or a sorted T cell fraction (not recorded which). CDR3 bases: TGTGCCACCAGTGGTCTATACAATGAGCAGTTCTTC. Translated, it gives CATSGLYNEQFF.